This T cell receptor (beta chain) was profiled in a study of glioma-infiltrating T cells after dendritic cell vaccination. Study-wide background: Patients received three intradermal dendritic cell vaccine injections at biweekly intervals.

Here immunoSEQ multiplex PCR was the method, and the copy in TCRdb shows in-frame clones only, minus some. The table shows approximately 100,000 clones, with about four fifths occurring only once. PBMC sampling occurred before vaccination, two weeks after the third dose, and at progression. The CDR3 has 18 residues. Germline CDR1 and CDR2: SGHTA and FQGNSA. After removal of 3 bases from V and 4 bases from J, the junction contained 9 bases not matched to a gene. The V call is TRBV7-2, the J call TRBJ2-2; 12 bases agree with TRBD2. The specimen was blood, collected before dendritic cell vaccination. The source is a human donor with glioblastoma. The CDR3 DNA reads TGTGCCAGCAGCTTTGGACTAGCGGGGACCGGTGTCACCGGGGAGCTGTTTTTT. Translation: CASSFGLAGTGVTGELFF. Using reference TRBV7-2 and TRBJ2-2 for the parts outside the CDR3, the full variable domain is GAGVSQSPSNKVTEKGKDVELRCDPISGHTALYWYRQSLGQGLEFLIYFQGNSAPDKSGLPSDRFSAERTGGSVSTLTIQRTQQEDSAVYLCASSFGLAGTGVTGELFFGEGSRLTVL.